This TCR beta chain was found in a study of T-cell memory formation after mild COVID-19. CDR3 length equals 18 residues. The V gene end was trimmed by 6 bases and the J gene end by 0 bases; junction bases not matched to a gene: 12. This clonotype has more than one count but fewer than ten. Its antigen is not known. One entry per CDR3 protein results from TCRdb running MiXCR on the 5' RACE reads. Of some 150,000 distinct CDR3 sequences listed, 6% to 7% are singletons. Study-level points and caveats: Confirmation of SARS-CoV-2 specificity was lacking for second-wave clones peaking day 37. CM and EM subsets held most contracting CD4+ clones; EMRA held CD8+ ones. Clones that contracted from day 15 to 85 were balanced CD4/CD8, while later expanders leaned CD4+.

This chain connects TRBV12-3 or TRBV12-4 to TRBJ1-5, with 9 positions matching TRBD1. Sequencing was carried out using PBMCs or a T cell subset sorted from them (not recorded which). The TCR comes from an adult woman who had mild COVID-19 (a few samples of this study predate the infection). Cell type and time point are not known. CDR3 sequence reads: CASRAPPGTGISNQPQHF. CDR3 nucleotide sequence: TGTGCCAGCAGAGCACCACCCGGGACAGGGATTAGCAATCAGCCCCAGCATTTT.